A single sample is the source of the 3 T cell receptor beta chains below, sequenced in a study of blood T cell repertoires in COVID-19. Using immunoSEQ multiplex PCR, the repertoire was profiled, and TCRdb retains in-frame clones only, with some absent. Of about 250,000 clones in the sample, roughly 86% were seen once. The sample taken for sequencing was peripheral blood. The receptors derive from a woman aged 80 or over with COVID-19, enrolled during active disease.

The chain employs TRBV10-3 and TRBJ2-7; TRBD1 matches 7 bases. The CDR3 has 12 amino acids. CDR1 and CDR2 from the germline V gene are ENHRY and SYGVKD. V trimming: 6 bases; J trimming: 7 bases; junction bases outside the gene matches: 6. CDR3 sequence (DNA): TGTGCCATCAGCACAGGGGTAGGTGAGCAGTACGTC. Residues: CAISTGVGEQYV.

V gene TRBV12-3 or TRBV12-4 combines with J gene TRBJ1-1, with a weak D call TRBD1 (5 bases). V was trimmed by 4 bases and J by 4 bases, leaving 10 bases between them. CDR3 length equals 13 residues. The CDR3 sequence: CASSSAGGTEAFF. CDR3 nucleotide sequence: TGTGCCAGCAGTTCCGCGGGGGGCACTGAAGCTTTCTTT.

The chain combines TRBV7-9 with TRBJ2-5; possible D gene TRBD1, 6 bases. The CDR3 has 15 amino acids. The ends were cut back, 5 bases at V and 5 bases at J, with 18 bases in the middle. Germline V gives CDR1 SEHNR, CDR2 FQNEAQ (reference sequence). The CDR3 nucleotides are TGTGCCAGCAGCGACCCTAGGACAGCGAGGGAGACCCAGTACTTC. Residues: CASSDPRTARETQYF.